The source of this T cell receptor (beta chain) is a study of cytomegalovirus exposure and HLA in healthy donors (dated by TCRdb to the late 2010s). A note on the overall study: In an earlier analysis of under 750 of the donors, approximately 300 Gb of sequence data and roughly 100 million unique TCR beta sequences from roughly 190 million T cells were reported. In addition to the first cohort of around 670 subjects, a separate validation cohort of under 150 different subjects was used. An early release covering 550 to 650 HLA-typed donors comprised roughly 300 gigabases of sequencing data and around 80 million unique TCR sequences. Donor age, sex, ethnicity and CMV serostatus were compiled together with the repertoire data. Across around 400 genotyped donors of the cohort, an average of roughly 230,000 unique TCR beta nucleotide sequences per donor were sequenced, and roughly a sixth of those sequences were non-productive. In a later analysis, previously published TCR beta repertoires from about 640 donors were re-analyzed and high-resolution HLA genotyping was added so that TCR occurrence patterns could be studied. Typing coverage differed by locus: A, B, C, DRB1 and DQB1 were typed in about 629-640 donors, DQA1 in about 500, DPA1 in some 610, and DPB1 in 472. High-throughput TCR immunosequencing, statistical association of individual TCRs with disease status, and machine learning were combined to predict cytomegalovirus infection status. Of the approximately 400 genotyped donors, 70% to 90% were placed in the genetic ancestry cluster associated with self-reported Caucasian donors. The study was designed to test whether signatures of past pathogen exposure could be identified by cataloging public T cell receptors. The later analysis used no new phenotypic data to find candidate immune exposures, relying instead on TCR beta sequences and their occurrence across donors. Genome-wide SNP genotypes for about 60% of the 666 donors were used in a later genetic analysis, which treated that subset as a discovery cohort. The T cell repertoires of 666 subjects were profiled by immunosequencing and related to cytomegalovirus serostatus. Every repertoire in the discovery cohort had been generated on one and the same sequencing platform. Class I and class II HLA loci were covered by the typing at four-digit resolution. About five DR-DQ haplotypes were treated as single units for association and clustering because of strong linkage in the cohort. An earlier analysis of fewer than 700 of the donors applied high-throughput TCR beta sequencing to assess whether each TCR beta V gene segment acted as functional or pseudogenic.

This clone was detected once. What antigen it recognizes has not been identified. Base qualities are not recorded, but no much larger clone differs from it by a single base. The library was produced with the immunoSEQ multiplex PCR assay. The multiplex PCR relied on a mix of 60 forward primers for TCR Vbeta segments and 13 reverse primers for TCR Jbeta segments. Amplification of the CDR3 region of rearranged TCR beta genes was performed with a multiplex PCR assay on genomic DNA. On the Illumina HiSeq System, the amplified TCR beta libraries were sequenced as 87-base-pair reads. The published analysis was carried out like this. A later analysis counted some 74 million unique TCR beta chains across the 666 repertoires, and around 9.9 million of these chains were shared by at least two donors. A nearest-neighbor algorithm error-corrected the raw reads and collapsed the reads into unique sequences, merging closely related sequences to remove PCR and sequencing errors. V, D and J gene segments were assigned by aligning CDR3 sequences to IMGT reference sequences. For a sequence to be retained, a match of at least six nucleotides was required to both a V gene segment and a J gene segment. Rearrangements were called productive when the CDR3 lacked stop codons and stayed in frame with V and J; all others were non-productive. Following IMGT convention, CDR3 was defined as the stretch from the second conserved V-encoded cysteine to the conserved J-encoded phenylalanine. In an earlier analysis of some 550 of the donors, sequences lacking an unambiguous match to a single V gene segment were excluded. An earlier analysis of fewer than 750 of the donors called V segments functional above 56.7% productive rearrangements and segregating when the between-donor standard deviation exceeded 5%. A statistical classification framework was built to diagnose cytomegalovirus status from the catalog of TCR beta chain sequences. In a later analysis, TCR nucleotide sequences were compared against IMGT/GENE-DB human TR gene sequences so that V and J genes could be assigned. A later analysis assigned CDR3 sequences and most-parsimonious VDJ recombination scenarios with the TCRdist pipeline. In a later analysis, each TCR beta chain was defined by its CDR3 amino acid sequence together with its V-gene family, and reads without a unique V-gene family were excluded. A later analysis removed several hundred highly shared, low-generation-probability nucleotide sequences to deal with suspected cross-contamination and a sequencing artifact. For each public chain, a later analysis derived a clonal expansion index from normalized ranks of inferred template counts within each repertoire. Generation probabilities in a later analysis came from a VDJ recombination model fitted to out-of-frame rearrangements, and those results were checked against IGoR. A later analysis scored TCR-TCR, TCR-HLA and TCR-CMV co-occurrence with hypergeometric tests, applying a repertoire-size bias correction to TCR pairs. To estimate false discovery rates, a later analysis permuted the HLA or CMV assignments 20 times. In a later analysis, co-occurring TCRs were grouped using DBSCAN, with TCRdist sequence similarity added in when clustering inside HLA-allele-positive subsets. Co-occurrence clustering excluded repertoires with fewer than 30,000 or more than 120,000 public chains, plus five with anomalous nucleotide sharing. TCRdb holds this immuneACCESS table with in-frame rearrangements only. Some clones are missing; in checked studies, unresolved V genes explain under half, and the rest has no known cause. The V and J calls and clone size come from that table; D and trimming were worked out from the DNA. The sample has about 160,000 clones on record, roughly four fifths of them singletons. About 10% of the sample lies in the top ten.

CDR1 is given as LNHDA and CDR2 as SQIVND, both from the germline V gene (reference sequence). V is pruned by 6 bases and J by 4 bases, leaving 5 bases of the junction without a gene match. The CDR3 numbers 14 residues from cysteine through phenylalanine. The DNA shown is the 42-base CDR3, in frame from base 1. The cohort consisted of some 670 healthy bone marrow donors. Cohort members were all nominally healthy when sampled, although unrecorded immune exposures were likely present. The donor tested CMV seropositive, placing the donor among the 250 to 350 seropositive members of the cohort. Each donor provided a peripheral blood sample, and peripheral blood mononuclear cells were used for TCR beta sequencing. The Qiagen DNeasy Blood Extraction Kit was used to extract genomic DNA from the blood cell samples. Beyond this particular receptor, the publication reports: In an earlier analysis of fewer than 700 of the donors, most TCR beta V segments appeared in productive rearrangements about 87% or about 30% of the time, broadly matching IMGT annotations. The earlier analysis of 587 of the donors excluded approximately 17 rarely observed V segments, including chromosome 9 orphons, because counts were too low. Most TCR sequences were seen in very few donors, while some public TCRs were found in many individuals. Some IMGT-functional V segments, including TRBV6-2 and TRBV6-3, could not be told apart with the 87-base-pair reads, so those segments were excluded. Linkage disequilibrium might explain the correlated functional status among segregating V segments, but an unknown experimental factor could not be excluded. Specific HLA alleles were associated with around 18,000 TCR beta sequences at a false discovery rate of 0.05 in a later analysis. The study gave a list of about 150 TCR beta chains associated with cytomegalovirus. Cytomegalovirus status was reported to be diagnosed by the classifier with high specificity and sensitivity in both the original and validation cohorts. A few of the identified cytomegalovirus-associated TCR beta chains were confirmed in vitro to be specific for cytomegalovirus antigens. A later genetic analysis associated a missense DCLRE1C variant with V-gene and J-gene trimming of TCR beta chains, and an independent cohort replicated the association. Assigning TCR associations to individual alleles was difficult when HLA alleles, especially DR and DQ, strongly co-occurred. Most CMV-associated TCR beta chains appeared to be HLA-restricted in a later analysis, and the HLA associations seemed to be driven largely by CMV exposure. In this cohort, only TCR beta chains were sequenced, and detectable features were limited by the absence of alpha or paired-chain data. A further reported finding was that TCR beta sequences accurately predicted the HLA-A and HLA-B alleles for most subjects in the first cohort. Presence/absence analyses assumed roughly uniform sequencing depth across donors, an assumption that may not hold. According to a later analysis, parvovirus B19, influenza, CMV and Epstein-Barr virus appeared linked to several top co-occurrence clusters. HLA typing was unavailable for some donors at each locus, so association tests used only the typed subset. Compared with the 666-donor mean, donors in an Asian-associated ancestry cluster had fewer N-insertions in productive TCRs, according to a later genetic analysis. Immune exposure information for the cohort was limited to CMV serostatus. In a later analysis, HLA-associated TCR beta chains showed more clonal expansion and lower generation probabilities than non-associated chains that were equally common. The sequencing pipeline was judged likely to have produced a cluster of highly shared sequence variants as a technical artifact. It was suggested by the authors that the approach could potentially be generalized to other disease states and immunological phenotypes. According to a later analysis, TCR association rates differed among HLA loci, with DRB1 alleles showing the most associated TCRs and HLA-C alleles showing the fewest.

The clonotype comes from a man between 45 and 60 years old in good health and CMV-seropositive. Sequencing was performed on PBMCs. The chain employs TRBV19 and TRBJ1-1, with 10 bases aligning to TRBD1. This receptor has the CDR3 CASSTTGGLTEAFF. The base sequence is TGTGCCAGTAGCACGACAGGGGGCCTCACTGAAGCTTTCTTT.